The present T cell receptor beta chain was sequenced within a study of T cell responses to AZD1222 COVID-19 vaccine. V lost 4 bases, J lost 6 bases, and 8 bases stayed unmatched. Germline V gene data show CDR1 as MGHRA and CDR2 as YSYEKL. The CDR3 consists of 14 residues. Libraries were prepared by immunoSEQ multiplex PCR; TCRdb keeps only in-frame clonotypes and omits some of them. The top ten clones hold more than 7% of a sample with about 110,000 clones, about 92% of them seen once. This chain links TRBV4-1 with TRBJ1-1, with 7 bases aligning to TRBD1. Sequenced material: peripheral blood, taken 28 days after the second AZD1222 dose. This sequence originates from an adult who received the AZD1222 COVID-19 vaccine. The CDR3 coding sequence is TGCGCCAGCAGCCCCGACAGGGCGAGGCCTGAAGCTTTCTTT. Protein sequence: CASSPDRARPEAFF.